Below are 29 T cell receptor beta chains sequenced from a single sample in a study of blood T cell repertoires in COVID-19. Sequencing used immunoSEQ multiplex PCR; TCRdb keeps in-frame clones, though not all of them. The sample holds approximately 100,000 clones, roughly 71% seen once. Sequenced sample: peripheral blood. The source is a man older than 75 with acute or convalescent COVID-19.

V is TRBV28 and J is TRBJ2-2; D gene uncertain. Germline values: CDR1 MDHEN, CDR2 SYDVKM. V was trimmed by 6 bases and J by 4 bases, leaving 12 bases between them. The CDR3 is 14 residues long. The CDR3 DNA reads TGTGCCAGCAGCCCCTTCCCGGGCACCGGGGAGCTGTTTTTT. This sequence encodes CASSPFPGTGELFF.

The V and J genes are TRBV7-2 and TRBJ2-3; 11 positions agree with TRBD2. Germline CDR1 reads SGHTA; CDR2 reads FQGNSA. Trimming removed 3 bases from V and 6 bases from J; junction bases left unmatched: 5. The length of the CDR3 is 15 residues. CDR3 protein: CASSFSGRAGDTQYF. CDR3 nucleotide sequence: TGTGCCAGCAGCTTTAGCGGGAGGGCCGGCGATACGCAGTATTTT.

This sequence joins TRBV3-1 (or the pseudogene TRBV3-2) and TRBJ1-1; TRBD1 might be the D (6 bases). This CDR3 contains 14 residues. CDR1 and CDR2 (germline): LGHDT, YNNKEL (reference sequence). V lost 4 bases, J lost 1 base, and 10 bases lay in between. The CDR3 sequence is CASSRQTGNTEAFF. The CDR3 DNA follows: TGTGCCAGCAGCCGACAGACAGGGAACACTGAAGCTTTCTTT.

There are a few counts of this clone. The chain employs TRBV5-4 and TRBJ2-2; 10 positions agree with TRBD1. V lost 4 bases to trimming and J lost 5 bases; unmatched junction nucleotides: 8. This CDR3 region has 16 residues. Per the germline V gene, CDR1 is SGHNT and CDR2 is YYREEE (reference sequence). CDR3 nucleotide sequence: TGTGCCAGCAGCACAGCGACAGGGGGCGGGACCGGGGAGCTGTTTTTT. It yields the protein CASSTATGGGTGELFF.

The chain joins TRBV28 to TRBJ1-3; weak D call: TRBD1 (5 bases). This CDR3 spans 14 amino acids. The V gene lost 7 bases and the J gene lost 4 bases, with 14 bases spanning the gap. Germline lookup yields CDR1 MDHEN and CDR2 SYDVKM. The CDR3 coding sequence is TGTGCCAGCACCGATACCAGGGAAGGAAACACCATATATTTT. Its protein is CASTDTREGNTIYF.

In DNA, the CDR3 is TGTGCCAGTAGTAGCGGGACAGGGCCCCACTATGGCTACACCTTC. Translation: CASSSGTGPHYGYTF. The chain links TRBV19 to TRBJ1-2; 9 bases agree with TRBD1. The germline CDR1 and CDR2 sequences are LNHDA and SQIVND (reference sequence). CDR3 length: 15 amino acids. V was clipped by 4 bases and J by 3 bases; unmatched bases: 6.

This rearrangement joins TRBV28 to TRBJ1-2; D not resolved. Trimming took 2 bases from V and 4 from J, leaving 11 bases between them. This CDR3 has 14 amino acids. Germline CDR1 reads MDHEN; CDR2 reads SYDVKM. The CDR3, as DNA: TGTGCCAGCAGTTTAGGCGCAGGTTCCTATGGCTACACCTTC. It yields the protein CASSLGAGSYGYTF.

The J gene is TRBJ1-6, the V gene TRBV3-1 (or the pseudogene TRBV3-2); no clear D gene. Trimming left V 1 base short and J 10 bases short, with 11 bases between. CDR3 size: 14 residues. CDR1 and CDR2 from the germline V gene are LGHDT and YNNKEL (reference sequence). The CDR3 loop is CASSQAGSGSPLHF. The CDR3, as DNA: TGTGCCAGCAGCCAAGCCGGGAGTGGGTCACCCCTCCACTTT.

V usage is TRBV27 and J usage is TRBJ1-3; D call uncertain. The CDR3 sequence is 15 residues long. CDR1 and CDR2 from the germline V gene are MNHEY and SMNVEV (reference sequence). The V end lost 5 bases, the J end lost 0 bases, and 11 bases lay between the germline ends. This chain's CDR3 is CASSRQSSSGNTIYF. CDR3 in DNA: TGTGCCAGCAGTCGCCAGTCCAGCTCTGGAAACACCATATATTTT.

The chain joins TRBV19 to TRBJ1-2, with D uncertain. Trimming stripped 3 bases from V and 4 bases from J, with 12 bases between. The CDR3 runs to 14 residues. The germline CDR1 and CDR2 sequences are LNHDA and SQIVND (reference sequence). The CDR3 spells CASSISPTGYGYTF. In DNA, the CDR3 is TGTGCCAGTAGTATCTCCCCCACCGGCTATGGCTACACCTTC.

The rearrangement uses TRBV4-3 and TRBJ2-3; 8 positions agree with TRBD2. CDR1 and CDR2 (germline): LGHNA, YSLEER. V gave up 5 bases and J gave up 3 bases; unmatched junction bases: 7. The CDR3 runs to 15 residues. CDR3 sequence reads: CASSFSGMLTDTQYF. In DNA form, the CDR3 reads TGCGCCAGCAGCTTTAGCGGGATGTTAACAGATACGCAGTATTTT.

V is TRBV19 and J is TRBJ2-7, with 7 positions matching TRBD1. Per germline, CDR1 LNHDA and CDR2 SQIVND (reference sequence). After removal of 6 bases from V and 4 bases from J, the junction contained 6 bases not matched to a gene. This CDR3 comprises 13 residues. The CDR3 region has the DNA TGTGCCAGTAGCCCGGGACAGCCTTACGAGCAGTACTTC. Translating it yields CASSPGQPYEQYF. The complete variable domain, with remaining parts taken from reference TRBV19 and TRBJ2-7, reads DGGITQSPKYLFRKEGQNVTLSCEQNLNHDAMYWYRQDPGQGLRLIYYSQIVNDFQKGDIAEGYSVSREKKESFPLTVTSAQKNPTAFYLCASSPGQPYEQYFGPGTRLTVT.

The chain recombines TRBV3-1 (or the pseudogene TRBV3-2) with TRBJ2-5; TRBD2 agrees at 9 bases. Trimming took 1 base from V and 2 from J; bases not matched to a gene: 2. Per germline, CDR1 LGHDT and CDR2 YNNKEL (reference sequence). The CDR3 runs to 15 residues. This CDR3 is CASSQAGLAQETQYF. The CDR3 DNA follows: TGTGCCAGCAGCCAAGCGGGACTAGCACAAGAGACCCAGTACTTC.

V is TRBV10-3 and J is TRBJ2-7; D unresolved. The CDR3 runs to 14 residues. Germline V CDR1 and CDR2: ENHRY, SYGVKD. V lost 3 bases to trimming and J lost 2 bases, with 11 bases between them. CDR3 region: CAISETVWAYEQYF. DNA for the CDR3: TGTGCCATCAGTGAAACAGTGTGGGCCTACGAGCAGTACTTC.

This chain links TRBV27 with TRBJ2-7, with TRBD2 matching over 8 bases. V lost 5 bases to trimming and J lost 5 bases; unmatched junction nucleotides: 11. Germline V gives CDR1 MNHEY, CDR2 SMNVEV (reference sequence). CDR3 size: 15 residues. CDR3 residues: CASSPGGGSFHEQYF. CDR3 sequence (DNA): TGTGCCAGCAGTCCGGGAGGGGGGAGTTTTCACGAGCAGTACTTC.

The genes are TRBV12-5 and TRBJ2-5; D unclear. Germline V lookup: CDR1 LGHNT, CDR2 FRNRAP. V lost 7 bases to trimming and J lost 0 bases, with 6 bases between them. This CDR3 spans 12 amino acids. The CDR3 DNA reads TGTGCTAGTGCCCTCGACCAAGAGACCCAGTACTTC. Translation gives CASALDQETQYF.

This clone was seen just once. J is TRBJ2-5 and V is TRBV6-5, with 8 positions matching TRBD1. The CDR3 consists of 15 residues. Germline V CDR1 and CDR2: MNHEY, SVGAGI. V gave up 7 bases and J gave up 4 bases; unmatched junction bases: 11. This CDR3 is CASTLRTGRVETQYF. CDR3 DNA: TGTGCCAGCACCCTTAGGACAGGGCGGGTAGAGACCCAGTACTTC.

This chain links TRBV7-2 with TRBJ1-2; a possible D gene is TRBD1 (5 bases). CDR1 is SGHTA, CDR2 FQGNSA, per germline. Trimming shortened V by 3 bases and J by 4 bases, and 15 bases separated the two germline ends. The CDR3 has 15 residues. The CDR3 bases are TGTGCCAGCAGCTTTGGGTCGACAGCCAGCTATGGCTACACCTTC. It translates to CASSFGSTASYGYTF.

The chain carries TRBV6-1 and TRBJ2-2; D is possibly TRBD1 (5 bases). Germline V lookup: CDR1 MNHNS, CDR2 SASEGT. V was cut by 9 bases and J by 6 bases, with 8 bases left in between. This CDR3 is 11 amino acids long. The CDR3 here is CASWGSGELFF. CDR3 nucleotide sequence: TGTGCCAGTTGGGGCTCCGGGGAGCTGTTTTTT.

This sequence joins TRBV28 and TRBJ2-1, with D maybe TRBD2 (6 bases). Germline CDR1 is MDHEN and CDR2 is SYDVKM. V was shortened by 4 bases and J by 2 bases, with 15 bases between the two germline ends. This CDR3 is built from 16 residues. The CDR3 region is CASSSTGTPTYNEQFF. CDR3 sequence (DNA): TGTGCCAGCAGTTCAACCGGGACTCCGACCTACAATGAGCAGTTCTTC.

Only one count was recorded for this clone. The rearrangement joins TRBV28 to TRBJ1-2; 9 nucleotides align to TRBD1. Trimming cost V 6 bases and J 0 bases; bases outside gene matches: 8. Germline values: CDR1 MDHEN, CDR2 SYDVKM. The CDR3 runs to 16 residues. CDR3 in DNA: TGTGCCAGCAGCCGGGACAGGGTTTTACCTAACTATGGCTACACCTTC. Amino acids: CASSRDRVLPNYGYTF.

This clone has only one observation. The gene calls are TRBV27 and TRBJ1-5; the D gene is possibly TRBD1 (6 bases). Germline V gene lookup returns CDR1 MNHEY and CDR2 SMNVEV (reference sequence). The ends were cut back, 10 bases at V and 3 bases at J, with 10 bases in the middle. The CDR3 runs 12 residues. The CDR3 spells CATGTNNQPQHF. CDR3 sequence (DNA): TGTGCCACGGGGACAAACAATCAGCCCCAGCATTTT.

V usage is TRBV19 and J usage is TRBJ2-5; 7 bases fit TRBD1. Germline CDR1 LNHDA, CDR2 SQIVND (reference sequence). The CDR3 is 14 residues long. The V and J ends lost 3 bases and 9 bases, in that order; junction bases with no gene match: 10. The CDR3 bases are TGTGCCAGTAGTATGGGACAGAGACGTGGGGCCCAGTACTTC. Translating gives CASSMGQRRGAQYF.

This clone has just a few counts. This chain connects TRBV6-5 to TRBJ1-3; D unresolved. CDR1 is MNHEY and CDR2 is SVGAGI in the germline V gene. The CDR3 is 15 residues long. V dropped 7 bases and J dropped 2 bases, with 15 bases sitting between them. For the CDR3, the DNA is TGTGCCAGCACCGCGGGAGGAGCTACTGGAAACACCATATATTTT. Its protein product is CASTAGGATGNTIYF.

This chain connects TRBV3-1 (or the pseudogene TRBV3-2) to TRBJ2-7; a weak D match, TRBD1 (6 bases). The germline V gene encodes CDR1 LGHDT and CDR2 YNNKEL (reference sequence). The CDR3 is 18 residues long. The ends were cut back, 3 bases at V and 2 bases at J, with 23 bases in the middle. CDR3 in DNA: TGTGCCAGCAGCCACCGATCTTTCCCTAAGGGGGTCCCCTACGAGCAGTACTTC. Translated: CASSHRSFPKGVPYEQYF.

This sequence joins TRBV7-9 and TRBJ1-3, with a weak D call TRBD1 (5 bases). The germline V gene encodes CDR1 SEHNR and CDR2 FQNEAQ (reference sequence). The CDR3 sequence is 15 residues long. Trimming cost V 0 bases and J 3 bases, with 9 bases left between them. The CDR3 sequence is CASSLAQTDGNTIYF. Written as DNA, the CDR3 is TGTGCCAGCAGCTTAGCCCAGACAGATGGAAACACCATATATTTT.

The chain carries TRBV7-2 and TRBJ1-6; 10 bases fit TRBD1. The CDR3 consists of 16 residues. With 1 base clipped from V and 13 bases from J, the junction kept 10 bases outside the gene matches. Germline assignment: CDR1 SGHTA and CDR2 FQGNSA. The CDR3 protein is CASSLGGGQGGVPLHF. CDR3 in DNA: TGTGCCAGCAGCTTAGGCGGCGGACAGGGGGGAGTTCCCCTCCACTTT.

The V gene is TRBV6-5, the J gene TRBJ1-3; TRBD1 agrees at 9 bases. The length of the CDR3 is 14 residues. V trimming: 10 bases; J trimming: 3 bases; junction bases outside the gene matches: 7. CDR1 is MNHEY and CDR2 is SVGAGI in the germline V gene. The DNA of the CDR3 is TGTGCCACCATAGGGACAGGGCTTGGAAACACCATATATTTT. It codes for CATIGTGLGNTIYF.

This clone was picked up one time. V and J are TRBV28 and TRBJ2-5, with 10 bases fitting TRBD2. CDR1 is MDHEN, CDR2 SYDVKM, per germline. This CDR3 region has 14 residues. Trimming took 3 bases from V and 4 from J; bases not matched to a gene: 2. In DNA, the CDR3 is TGTGCCAGCAGTTTCCGGACTAGCGGAGAGACCCAGTACTTC. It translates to CASSFRTSGETQYF.